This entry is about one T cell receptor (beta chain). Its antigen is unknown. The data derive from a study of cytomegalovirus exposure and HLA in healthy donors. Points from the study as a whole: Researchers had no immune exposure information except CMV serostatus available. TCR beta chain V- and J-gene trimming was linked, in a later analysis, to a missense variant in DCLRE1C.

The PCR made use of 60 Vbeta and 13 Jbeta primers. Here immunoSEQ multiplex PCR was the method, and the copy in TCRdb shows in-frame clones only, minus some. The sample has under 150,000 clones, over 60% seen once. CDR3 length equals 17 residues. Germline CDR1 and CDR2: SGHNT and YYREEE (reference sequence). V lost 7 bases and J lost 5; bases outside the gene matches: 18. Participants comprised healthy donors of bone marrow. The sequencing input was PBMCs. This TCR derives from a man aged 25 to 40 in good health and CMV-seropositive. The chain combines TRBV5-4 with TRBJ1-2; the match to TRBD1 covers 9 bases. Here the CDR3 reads CASGKFRGQGKIYGYTF. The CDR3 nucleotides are TGTGCCAGCGGAAAGTTCCGGGGACAGGGAAAAATTTATGGCTACACCTTC.